These 21 T cell receptor beta chains came from one sample sequenced in a study of T cell repertoires in cytomegalovirus infection (dated by TCRdb to the late 2010s). Sequenced using an Illumina HiSeq 1500. Through fastp at Q25 and MiXCR, TCRdb rebuilt clones from the public reads, retaining in-frame beta chains. A single entry per CDR3 protein holds the most common genes and DNA from its merged rows. In all, the sample holds about 300,000 distinct CDR3 sequences, and about 8.8% of those were seen once. The ten top clones hold less than 3% of the sample. Sequenced material: PBMCs. These receptors originate from a human donor in good health (CMV status not recorded). Some clones in this sample may be carry-over from other donors' samples.

The V and J genes are TRBV28 and TRBJ2-1; tentatively, D is TRBD2 (6 bases). This CDR3 is 14 amino acids long. Per germline, CDR1 MDHEN and CDR2 SYDVKM. The ends were cut back, 10 bases at V and 0 bases at J, with 13 bases in the middle. As DNA, the CDR3 is TGTGCCACCAACGGGGGTAGCTCCTACAATGAGCAGTTCTTC. The encoded protein is CATNGGSSYNEQFF.

This clonotype was seen at least ten times. CDR3 bases: TGTGCCAGCAGACCGAAAGGCAGGGGAAGGAACACCGGGGAGCTGTTTTTT. Protein: CASRPKGRGRNTGELFF. The rearrangement links TRBV5-4 to TRBJ2-2, with a weak D call TRBD1 (6 bases). Trimming took 5 bases from V and 1 from J, leaving 18 bases between them. Germline lookup yields CDR1 SGHNT and CDR2 YYREEE (reference sequence). The CDR3 is made up of 17 amino acids.

This clonotype was recorded at least ten times. V and J are TRBV15 and TRBJ2-4; a possible D gene is TRBD2 (5 bases). Trimming took off 0 bases at V and 0 bases at J, with 18 bases between the two ends. The CDR3 length is 19 residues. CDR1 is LNHNV, CDR2 YYDKDF, per germline (reference sequence). CDR3 protein: CATSRDLSGLTLAKNIQYF. As DNA, the CDR3 is TGTGCCACCAGCAGAGATCTGAGCGGTCTTACCCTAGCCAAAAACATTCAGTACTTC.

Note on this clonotype: This clone may be a read error of a much larger clone one base away. The chain carries TRBV5-6 and TRBJ2-7; tentatively, D is TRBD1 or TRBD2 (5 bases each). This CDR3 region has 12 residues. CDR1 SGHDT and CDR2 YYEEEE come from the germline V gene. CDR3 nucleotides: TGTGCCAGCTCAGGGAGCTCCTACGTGCAGTACTTC. As protein: CASSGSSYVQYF.

This clonotype was seen ten or more times. The gene calls are TRBV5-5 and TRBJ2-1, with a possible D match to TRBD2 (6 bases). The CDR3 sequence is 13 residues long. Germline CDR1 and CDR2: SGHKS and YYEKEE (reference sequence). V was clipped by 4 bases and J by 5 bases, with 10 bases between them. CDR3: CASSRDLNNEQFF. Written as DNA, the CDR3 is TGTGCCAGCAGCCGGGACTTGAACAATGAGCAGTTCTTC.

This sequence joins TRBV20-1 and TRBJ2-7; D is unclear. Germline V gene data show CDR1 as DFQATT and CDR2 as SNEGSKA (reference sequence). Trimming left V 2 bases short and J 1 base short, with 9 bases between. The CDR3 has 13 residues. The CDR3 reads CSARLGSSYEQYV. In DNA, the CDR3 is TGCAGTGCTAGATTGGGCAGTTCCTACGAGCAGTACGTC.

Concerning this clonotype: A much larger clone lies a single base off, so this may be a read error. The gene calls are TRBV5-6 and TRBJ2-5; TRBD1 matches at 8 bases. Judging by the DNA end, TRBJ2-1 fits better; the J call may be wrong. In germline, CDR1 is SGHDT, CDR2 YYEEEE. The CDR3 sequence is 15 residues long. CDR3 amino acids: CASSFPTGVEETQFF. The CDR3 coding sequence is TGTGCCAGCAGCTTCCCGACAGGGGTGGAAGAGACCCAGTTCTTC.

This clonotype was seen repeatedly, ten times or more. The V and J genes are TRBV10-2 and TRBJ1-1; D is undetermined. The germline CDR1 and CDR2 sequences are WSHSY and SAAADI. V lost 8 bases to trimming and J lost 3 bases, with 16 bases between them. This CDR3 contains 14 residues. CDR3 in amino acids: CASVLVGSYTEAFF. As DNA, the CDR3 is TGCGCCAGCGTTCTGGTTGGGAGTTACACTGAAGCTTTCTTT.

This clonotype has ten or more counts. The genes are TRBV18 and TRBJ2-1; no definite D call. Germline V gene sequence: CDR1 KGHSH, CDR2 LQKENI. V lost 0 bases and J 6 bases, leaving 9 bases between the germline ends. There are 14 residues in the CDR3. The CDR3 region has the DNA TGTGCCAGCTCACCACCGACCCCCAGCAATGAGCAGTTCTTC. It yields the protein CASSPPTPSNEQFF.

This clonotype was observed a few times. The rearrangement joins TRBV20-1 to TRBJ1-4; TRBD1 is a possible D gene (5 bases). The CDR3 length is 14 residues. V lost 3 bases and J lost 8, with 16 bases in between. Looked up from germline, CDR1 is DFQATT and CDR2 is SNEGSKA (reference sequence). The CDR3 reads CSASRRGRGEKLFF. Written as DNA, the CDR3 is TGCAGTGCTAGTCGGAGGGGTAGAGGGGAAAAACTGTTTTTT.

This clonotype came up a few times. The V call is TRBV20-1, the J call TRBJ1-5; D is possibly TRBD1 (5 bases). Germline-derived CDR1 and CDR2 are DFQATT and SNEGSKA (reference sequence). The V end lost 0 bases, the J end lost 3 bases, and 12 bases lay between the germline ends. The CDR3 covers 15 residues. Written as DNA, the CDR3 is TGCAGTGCTAGAGATGTGGCAGGGTCCAATCAGCCCCAGCATTTT. Translation: CSARDVAGSNQPQHF.

Ten or more counts support this clonotype. The chain carries TRBV10-3 and TRBJ2-7; the match to TRBD1 covers 10 bases. Germline V gene sequence: CDR1 ENHRY, CDR2 SYGVKD. The CDR3 runs 12 residues. J was trimmed by 7 bases and V by 6 bases; bases with no gene match: 3. CDR3 region: CAIRGTGVEQYV. Written as DNA, the CDR3 is TGTGCCATCAGGGGGACAGGGGTTGAGCAGTACGTC.

The CDR3: CSASLGGQLNQPQHF. The CDR3, as DNA: TGCAGTGCTAGTTTAGGCGGACAGCTCAATCAGCCCCAGCATTTT. The genes are TRBV20-1 and TRBJ1-5; possible D gene TRBD1, 6 bases. The germline V and J ends were trimmed by 3 bases and 3 bases, with 15 bases remaining between them. The CDR3 is 15 residues long. Looked up from germline, CDR1 is DFQATT and CDR2 is SNEGSKA (reference sequence).

This clonotype was seen many times. The chain has TRBV19 and TRBJ1-2, with 11 bases matching TRBD1. With 5 bases clipped from V and 8 bases from J, the junction kept 4 bases outside the gene matches. CDR1 and CDR2 from the germline V gene are LNHDA and SQIVND (reference sequence). The CDR3 extends over 13 amino acids. The CDR3 region is CASSRTGGLGYTF. The CDR3 DNA follows: TGTGCCAGTAGTCGGACAGGGGGCCTGGGCTACACCTTC.

This clonotype was detected ten times or more. The chain employs TRBV6-2 or TRBV6-3 and TRBJ2-2; D remains unclear. The CDR3 length is 12 residues. CDR1 and CDR2 from the germline V gene are MNHEY and SVGEGT. V shed 6 bases and J shed 4 bases, with 6 bases lying between them. The CDR3 DNA reads as TGTGCCAGCAGATGGCCCACCGGGGAGCTGTTTTTT. Its protein product is CASRWPTGELFF.

The CDR3 region is CASRAHNIDRGRNTGELFF. For the CDR3, the DNA is TGTGCCAGCAGAGCTCACAACATTGACAGGGGGAGAAACACCGGGGAGCTGTTTTTT. The chain is built from TRBV25-1 and TRBJ2-2, with 9 positions matching TRBD1. CDR1 is MGHDK, CDR2 SYGVNS, per germline. Germline trimming cut 6 bases from V and 2 bases from J; bases unmatched to any gene: 16. This CDR3 region has 19 residues.

For this clonotype: A junction end diverges from the germline sequence, so it may reflect a read error. CDR3 sequence (DNA): TGTGCCCGCAGCAGGGTACCGGGACTAGGGGAGGAGACCCAGTACTTC. It encodes CARSRVPGLGEETQYF. The chain carries TRBV2 and TRBJ2-5; 8 bases align to TRBD2. The CDR3 has 16 amino acids. The germline V gene has CDR1 SNHLY and CDR2 FYNNEI.

The chain carries TRBV5-1 and TRBJ2-3; a weak D match, TRBD2 (6 bases). Trimming took 0 bases from V and 6 from J, leaving 14 bases between them. The CDR3 covers 15 residues. CDR1 is SGHRS, CDR2 YFSETQ, per germline. This CDR3 is CASSLEGLGLDTQYF. The CDR3 DNA reads TGCGCCAGCAGCTTGGAGGGACTGGGCCTGGATACGCAGTATTTT.

This clonotype has just a few counts. The CDR3 nucleotides are TGTGCCAGCAGCCACGGGGGGGCCTACGAGCAGTACTTC. Translating it yields CASSHGGAYEQYF. This chain links TRBV3-1 with TRBJ2-7; 8 bases are shared with TRBD2. With 3 bases clipped from V and 2 bases from J, the junction kept 0 bases outside the gene matches. Per the germline V gene, CDR1 is LGHDT and CDR2 is YNNKEL (reference sequence). CDR3 length equals 13 residues.

The chain combines TRBV12-5 with TRBJ1-1; no clear D gene. This CDR3 has 14 amino acids. Per germline, CDR1 LGHNT and CDR2 FRNRAP. Trimming removed 6 bases at V and 6 bases at J, with 17 bases between. The CDR3 protein is CASGSEGRSAEAFF. The CDR3 DNA reads as TGTGCTAGTGGGTCGGAAGGAAGAAGCGCTGAAGCTTTCTTT.

This clonotype was found many times. This chain uses TRBV20-1 with TRBJ1-1; D is uncertain. Germline assignment: CDR1 DFQATT and CDR2 SNEGSKA (reference sequence). The V and J ends lost 0 bases and 1 base respectively, with 12 bases between them. The CDR3 has 15 amino acids. CDR3 nucleotides: TGCAGTGCTAGAGATAGGCGGGTTTGGAACACTGAAGCTTTCTTT. It specifies CSARDRRVWNTEAFF.